The next 4 T cell receptor beta chains were all read from a single sample in a study of shared clonotypes between healthy human individuals. The data were produced by immunoSEQ multiplex PCR, yet TCRdb's version contains in-frame clones alone and is incomplete. The data contain about 1.5 million clones, nearly 99% of them singletons. The specimen sequenced was naive CD4+ T cells sorted from blood. Subset of the sample: CD45RA+ positively selected. The receptor set was obtained from a man aged 25-45 years in good health.

The chain recombines TRBV19 with TRBJ2-7; TRBD2 agrees at 13 bases. After removal of 4 bases from V and 4 bases from J, the junction contained 4 bases not matched to a gene. CDR1 and CDR2 (germline): LNHDA, SQIVND (reference sequence). This CDR3 is 15 amino acids long. The CDR3 reads CASSRTSGGGYEQYF. The CDR3 DNA is TGTGCCAGTAGTAGGACTAGCGGGGGTGGATACGAGCAGTACTTC.

Concerning this clone: Other DNA sequences in the same sample also yield this CDR3. V usage is TRBV7-2 and J usage is TRBJ1-5; D gene unclear. The CDR3 is made up of 15 amino acids. Trimming shortened V by 0 bases and J by 0 bases, and 6 bases separated the two germline ends. Germline CDR1 and CDR2: SGHTA and FQGNSA. Here the CDR3 reads CASSLAEYSNQPQHF. CDR3 in DNA: TGTGCCAGCAGCTTAGCCGAGTATAGCAATCAGCCCCAGCATTTT.

J is TRBJ2-3 and V is TRBV5-4, with TRBD2 matching 15 bases. CDR3 length equals 18 residues. Trimming cost V 4 bases and J 3 bases; bases outside gene matches: 9. The germline V gene encodes CDR1 SGHNT and CDR2 YYREEE (reference sequence). CDR3: CASSPGTSGRMGTDTQYF. The CDR3 nucleotides read TGTGCCAGCAGCCCCGGGACTAGCGGGAGGATGGGGACAGATACGCAGTATTTT.

The chain recombines TRBV18 with TRBJ2-7; D not certain. Germline-derived CDR1 and CDR2 are KGHSH and LQKENI. Trimming removed 6 bases from V and 6 bases from J, with 15 bases in between. CDR3 length: 13 residues. CDR3 DNA sequence: TGTGCCAGCTCCCTCAAAACGCTGTCCGAGCAGTACTTC. It encodes CASSLKTLSEQYF.